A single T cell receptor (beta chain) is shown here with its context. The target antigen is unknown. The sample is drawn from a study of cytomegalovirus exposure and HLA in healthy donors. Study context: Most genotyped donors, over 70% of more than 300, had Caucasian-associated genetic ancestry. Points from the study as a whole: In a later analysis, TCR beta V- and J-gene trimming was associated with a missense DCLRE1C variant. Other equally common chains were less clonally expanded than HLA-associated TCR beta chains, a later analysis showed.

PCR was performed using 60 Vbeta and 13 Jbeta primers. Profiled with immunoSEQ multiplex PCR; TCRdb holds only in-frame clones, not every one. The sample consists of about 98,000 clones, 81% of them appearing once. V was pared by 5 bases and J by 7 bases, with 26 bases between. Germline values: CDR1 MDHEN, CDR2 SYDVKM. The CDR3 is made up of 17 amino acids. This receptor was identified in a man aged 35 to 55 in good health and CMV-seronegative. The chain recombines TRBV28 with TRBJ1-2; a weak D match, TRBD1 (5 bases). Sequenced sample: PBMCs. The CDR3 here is CASSTPTAGGNIGGYTF. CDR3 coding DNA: TGTGCCAGCAGTACGCCAACAGCCGGGGGTAATATCGGTGGCTACACCTTC.